This TCR beta chain was identified during a study of cytomegalovirus exposure and HLA in healthy donors. The germline CDR1 and CDR2 sequences are SQVTM and ANQGSEA. Trimming removed 4 bases from V and 7 bases from J; junction bases left unmatched: 8. The CDR3 contains 13 residues. Study-level findings and limits: Trimming of TCR beta V- and J-genes showed a link, identified in a later analysis, to a missense DCLRE1C variant. In vitro data verified a few CMV-associated chains as specific for CMV antigens.

PCR was performed using 60 Vbeta and 13 Jbeta primers. Sequencing was performed with immunoSEQ multiplex PCR; in TCRdb, only in-frame clones are kept and a portion is missing. The profile shows approximately 100,000 clones, around three quarters of them singletons. This clone was detected once. As yet, its antigen is unknown. The CDR3 does not end in the conserved phenylalanine or tryptophan, so this is likely a read error. The receptor was derived from a woman between 18 and 29 years old in good health and CMV-seropositive. The specimen was PBMCs. V gene TRBV29-1 combines with J gene TRBJ2-7; 9 nucleotides agree with TRBD1. The DNA for the CDR3 is TGCAGCGTTGGTGGGACAGGGTCGCGGGAGCAGTACCTC. It specifies CSVGGTGSREQYL.